Listed below are T cell receptor beta chains from one sample, sequenced in a study of T cell clonotyping in hematopoietic cell transplantation. Measured with immunoSEQ multiplex PCR; TCRdb has only the in-frame clones, and not every one. Of roughly 7,500 clones listed, more than 80% are singletons. Sequenced here: PBMCs, sampled 180 days after allogeneic stem cell transplant. Receptor source: a female patient aged 50 to 65 who had an allogeneic stem cell transplant from an unrelated donor, so the T cells may come from the graft donor. Some clones in this sample may be carry-over from other donors' samples. CDR3s include the opening cysteine and the closing phenylalanine or tryptophan. D genes are given only for firm matches. Clone sizes are given selectively: once, few, many, or a class where the clone is expanded.

>-|TRBJ2-3|TRBV7-2|-
TGTGCCAGCAGCCCCATTGGGACTCTCGACACAGATACGCAGTATTTT
CASSPIGTLDTDTQYF
>-|TRBJ1-2|TRBV30|once
TGTGCCTGGACACAGGAACCGTTCTATGGCTACACCTTC
CAWTQEPFYGYTF
>-|TRBJ2-7|TRBV9|-
TGTGCCAGCAGCGCCAGGGCGGTTTCCTCCTACGAGCAGTACTTC
CASSARAVSSYEQYF
>TRBD1|TRBJ2-3|TRBV18|-
TGTGCCAGCTCACCACGGACAGGGGTGAGCACAGATACGCAGTATTTT
CASSPRTGVSTDTQYF
>TRBD1|TRBJ1-2|TRBV5-4|-
TGTGCCAGCAGCGGGACAGGGGGCCGCTATGGCTACACCTTC
CASSGTGGRYGYTF
>-|TRBJ2-1|TRBV5-6|-
TGTGCCAGCAGCTTGTCCCCGGTTGTAAATGAGCAGTTCTTC
CASSLSPVVNEQFF
>TRBD2|TRBJ2-1|TRBV10-3|-
TGTGCCATCAGCCCCCCCGGGACTAGCCGCCTCAATGAGCAGTTCTTC
CAISPPGTSRLNEQFF
>-|TRBJ2-6|TRBV28|-
TGTGCCACCCACAGGTTTGCTGGCTCTGGGGCCAACGTCCTGACTTTC
CATHRFAGSGANVLTF
>-|TRBJ2-2|TRBV28|-
TGTGCCAGCAGTTTGCCCCTAGCGACCGGGGAGCTGTTTTTT
CASSLPLATGELFF
>TRBD1|TRBJ1-1|TRBV20-1|-
TGCAGTGCTAAAGGACAGGCCGCTTTCTTT
CSAKGQAAFF
>TRBD1|TRBJ1-1|TRBV7-9|-
TGTGCCAGCAGCTTATTCGGTCAGGGGACAGGGAGATTGGAAGCTTTCTTT
CASSLFGQGTGRLEAFF
>-|TRBJ1-2|TRBV12-5|-
TGTGCTAGTGGTCCTCCCCCGCAAGGGTCCTATGGCTACACCTTC
CASGPPPQGSYGYTF
>-|TRBJ2-7|TRBV19|-
TGTGCCAGTAGTATCATTCGGGAGTACGGCTACGAGCAGTACTTC
CASSIIREYGYEQYF
>-|TRBJ2-7|TRBV6-5|-
TGTGCCAGCAGTTACTCGCCCAGGAACTACGAGCAGTACTTC
CASSYSPRNYEQYF
>-|TRBJ2-4|TRBV6-5|-
TGTGCCAGCAGTTACGGAACAGGGGGGAGGGACATTCAGTACTTC
CASSYGTGGRDIQYF
>TRBD2|TRBJ2-7|TRBV2|-
TGTGCCAGCATGAGGACTAGCGGGATTTCTAAGCAGTACTTC
CASMRTSGISKQYF
>-|TRBJ2-5|TRBV5-6|-
TGTGCCAGCAGCTTCGCAGAACAAGAGACCCAGTACTTC
CASSFAEQETQYF
>-|TRBJ2-3|TRBV6-4|-
TGTGCCAGCAGTGACTCGTGGGGGGCCACAGATACGCAGTATTTT
CASSDSWGATDTQYF
>TRBD1|TRBJ1-1|TRBV6-1|-
TGTGCCAGCACCCTAAGGGGGCAGGGGAACACTGAAGCTTTCTTT
CASTLRGQGNTEAFF
>-|TRBJ2-5|TRBV7-2|-
TGTGCCAGCAGCCAAGAGACCCAGTACTTC
CASSQETQYF
>-|TRBJ1-4|TRBV30|-
TGTGCCTGGGGCGGGAATTCCGGGGAAAAACTGTTTTTT
CAWGGNSGEKLFF
>-|TRBJ2-2|TRBV5-4|-
TGTGCCAGCAGCTTGGACGGGGCCGGGGAGCTGTTTTTT
CASSLDGAGELFF
>TRBD1|TRBJ1-5|TRBV7-2|-
TGTGCCAGCAGCCCTAGACAGGGGCTTCAGCCCCAGCATTTT
CASSPRQGLQPQHF
>-|TRBJ1-3|TRBV6-1|-
TGTGCCAGCAGTGTCGGACATGGGGGAGAGTCTGGAAACACCATATATTTT
CASSVGHGGESGNTIYF
>-|TRBJ1-2|TRBV4-2|-
TGTGCCAGCAGCCAAGATCGGTCCCAACCTAACTATGGCTACACCTTC
CASSQDRSQPNYGYTF
>TRBD1|TRBJ2-7|TRBV5-1|-
TGCGCCAGCGGACGGGACAGCGTCTACGAGCAGTACTTC
CASGRDSVYEQYF
>TRBD2|TRBJ2-7|TRBV6-1|-
TGTGCCAGCATAATAACTAGCGGGAGCTTCTACGAGCAGTACTTC
CASIITSGSFYEQYF
>-|TRBJ2-1|TRBV4-1|-
TGCGCCAGCAGCCAAATGGTGGGCTCCTACAATGAGCAGTTCTTC
CASSQMVGSYNEQFF
>TRBD1|TRBJ1-4|TRBV5-1|-
TGCGCCAGCAGATCGACAGGGGGCCCCCTTGAAAAACTGTTTTTT
CASRSTGGPLEKLFF
>-|TRBJ1-5|TRBV11-2|-
TGTGCCAGCAGCTTAGGGGTGGGCCAGCCCCAGCATTTT
CASSLGVGQPQHF
>-|TRBJ1-2|TRBV11-2|once
TGTGCCAGCAGCTTAGATCAACGGGGAATAGAAGGCTACACCTTC
CASSLDQRGIEGYTF
>-|TRBJ2-1|TRBV7-9|once
TGTGCCAGCAGCTTGGCCTCCGGGGGCTCTCAGTTCTTC
CASSLASGGSQFF
>-|TRBJ2-2|TRBV29-1|-
TGCAGCGTGGCTAGCGTAGGGAACACCGGGGAGCTGTTTTTT
CSVASVGNTGELFF
>-|TRBJ2-2|TRBV5-5|-
TGTGCCAGCAGCTTCAGGGTTACCCAGAACACCGGGGAGCTGTTTTTT
CASSFRVTQNTGELFF
>TRBD1|TRBJ2-3|TRBV2|-
TGTGCCAGCAGTGTACAGGGGGCTGCTGGAGATACGCAGTATTTT
CASSVQGAAGDTQYF
>-|TRBJ2-7|TRBV6-5|-
TGTGCCAGCAGTTATGGGGCCCCCGCCTACGAGCAGTACTTC
CASSYGAPAYEQYF
>-|TRBJ1-4|TRBV10-3|-
TGTGCCATCAGTGAAAGGGGAAGGGATGAAAAACTGTTTTTT
CAISERGRDEKLFF
>-|TRBJ2-6|TRBV10-3|-
TGTGCCATCAGTGATGGATCTGGGGCCAACGTCCTGACTTTC
CAISDGSGANVLTF
>TRBD1|TRBJ1-1|TRBV6-6|-
TGTGCCAGCAGCTTCGGGACAGGGAACACTGAAGCTTTCTTT
CASSFGTGNTEAFF
>TRBD1|TRBJ2-5|TRBV5-1|-
TGCGCCAGCAGCTTGACCGGGACAGGGCAAGAGACCCAGTACTTC
CASSLTGTGQETQYF
>-|TRBJ2-1|TRBV28|-
TGTGCCAGCACCGATTTTCAGGGTTACAATGAGCAGTTCTTC
CASTDFQGYNEQFF